This TCR beta chain emerged from a study of patients and donors after allogeneic stem cell transplantation. The CDR3 extends over 12 amino acids. V lost 0 bases, J lost 3 bases, and 5 bases lay in between. The germline CDR1 and CDR2 sequences are DFQATT and SNEGSKA (reference sequence). MiXCR, applied by TCRdb to the RT-PCR reads, yields one record per CDR3 protein. The sample includes about 960,000 distinct CDR3 sequences, more than 15% seen only once; the top ten take 6%. There are many counts of this clonotype. The clonotype comes from a human donor who was either an allogeneic HSCT recipient or a stem cell or donor lymphocyte infusion donor (not recorded which). It is not recorded whose cells these are; they may come from a transplant donor. The sequenced sample was blood, either unsorted or a sorted T cell fraction (not recorded which). This chain connects TRBV20-1 to TRBJ1-2; no clear D gene. CDR3 protein: CSARDHYYGYTF. The DNA of the CDR3 is TGCAGTGCTAGAGATCATTACTATGGCTACACCTTC.